This TCR beta chain was captured by sequencing in a study of cytomegalovirus exposure and HLA in healthy donors. Study results and limitations: Analyzed later, most CMV-associated TCR beta chains appeared HLA-restricted.

The J segment lost 2 bases and the V segment lost 3 bases, leaving 0 bases of the junction unmatched. Germline loops: CDR1 KGHSH, CDR2 LQKENI. This CDR3 comprises 13 residues. PCR amplification relied on 60 Vbeta primers (plus 13 Jbeta primers). Profiling relied on immunoSEQ multiplex PCR, and the TCRdb table lists in-frame clones only, not all of them. The table lists under 150,000 clones, 70% to 80% of them singletons. In regard to this clone: The target antigen is unknown.

The chain uses TRBV18 and TRBJ2-7, with 8 bases matching TRBD1. Sequences were obtained from PBMCs. The sequence was collected from a woman aged 45-65 years in good health and CMV-seronegative. The CDR3 DNA follows: TGTGCCAGCTCACCGGACAGGGCCTACGAGCAGTACTTC. It codes for CASSPDRAYEQYF.